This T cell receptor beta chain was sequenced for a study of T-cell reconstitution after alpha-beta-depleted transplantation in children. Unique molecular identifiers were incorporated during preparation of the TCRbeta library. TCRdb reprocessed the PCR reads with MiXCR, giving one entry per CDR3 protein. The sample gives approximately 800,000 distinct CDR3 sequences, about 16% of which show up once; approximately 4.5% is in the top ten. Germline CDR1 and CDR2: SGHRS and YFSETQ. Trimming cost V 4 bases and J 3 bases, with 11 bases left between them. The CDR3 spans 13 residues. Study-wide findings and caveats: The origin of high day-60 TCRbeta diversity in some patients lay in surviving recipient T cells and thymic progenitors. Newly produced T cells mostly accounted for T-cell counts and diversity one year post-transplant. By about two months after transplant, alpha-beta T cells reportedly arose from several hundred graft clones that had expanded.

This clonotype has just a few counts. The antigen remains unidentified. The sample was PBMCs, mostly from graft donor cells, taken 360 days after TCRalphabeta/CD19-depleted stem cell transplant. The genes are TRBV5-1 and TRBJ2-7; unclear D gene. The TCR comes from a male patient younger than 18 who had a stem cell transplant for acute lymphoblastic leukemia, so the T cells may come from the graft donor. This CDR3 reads CASSERLSYEQYF. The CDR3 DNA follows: TGCGCCAGCAGCGAGAGACTTAGCTACGAGCAGTACTTC.